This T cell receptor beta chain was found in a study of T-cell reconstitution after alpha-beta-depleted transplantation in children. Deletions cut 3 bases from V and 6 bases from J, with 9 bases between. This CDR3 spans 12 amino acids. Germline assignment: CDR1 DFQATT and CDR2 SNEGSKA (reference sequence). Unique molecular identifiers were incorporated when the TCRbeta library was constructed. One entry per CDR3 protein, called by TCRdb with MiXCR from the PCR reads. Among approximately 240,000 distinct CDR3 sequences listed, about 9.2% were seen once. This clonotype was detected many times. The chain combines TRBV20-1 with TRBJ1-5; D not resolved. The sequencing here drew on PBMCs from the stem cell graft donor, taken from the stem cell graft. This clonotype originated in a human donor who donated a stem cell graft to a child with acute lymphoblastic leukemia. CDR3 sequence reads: CSASGPGQPQHF. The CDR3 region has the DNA TGCAGTGCTAGCGGCCCGGGTCAGCCCCAGCATTTT.